Listed here are 14 T cell receptor beta chains from one sample, sequenced in a study of radiation and T cells in renal cell carcinoma. Assay used: immunoSEQ multiplex PCR; TCRdb lists only in-frame clones, some missing. The table has 70,000 to 90,000 clones, roughly 85% seen once; the top ten hold 22%. Time point reported: blood 2 weeks post-SBRT. Treatment noted: 15 Gy SBRT to primary tumor, nephrectomy 4 weeks later. The sequencing here drew on blood, taken from a patient whose treatment included radiotherapy and nephrectomy. The source of these receptors is a woman in her forties or fifties with renal cell carcinoma.

This chain links TRBV7-8 with TRBJ2-7; no clear D. The CDR3 has 13 amino acids. CDR1 is SGHVS and CDR2 is FQNEAQ in the germline V gene. V lost 0 bases, J lost 5 bases, and 8 bases lay in between. Written as DNA, the CDR3 is TGTGCCAGCAGCTTAGCGGAGCTTAACGAGCAGTACTTC. Translating it yields CASSLAELNEQYF.

Comment on this clone: The sample holds other DNA sequences that translate to the same CDR3. V and J are TRBV10-1 and TRBJ2-7; 10 positions agree with TRBD2. This CDR3 has 17 amino acids. The junction had 5 bases not matched to a gene; V was cut back by 0 bases and J by 0 bases. Germline assignment: CDR1 WNHNN and CDR2 SYGVQD (reference sequence). CDR3 DNA sequence: TGCGCCAGCAGTGAGTCTTTTAGCGGGGGGACCTCCTACGAGCAGTACTTC. This gives the protein CASSESFSGGTSYEQYF.

The count of this clone is one. The rearrangement joins TRBV4-2 to TRBJ2-7; the D gene is possibly TRBD2 (7 bases). Germline V CDR1 and CDR2: LGHNA, YNFKEQ. The CDR3 has 15 amino acids. V was clipped by 4 bases and J by 3 bases, with 16 bases between them. For the CDR3, the DNA is TGTGCCAGCAGCCTGAGGGAGGGGGATGTCTACGAGCAGTACTTC. Translated: CASSLREGDVYEQYF.

In DNA, the CDR3 is TGTGCCAGTAGGGTCCCCGGGACTAGCGGGAGCCCGCAGTACTTC. Protein: CASRVPGTSGSPQYF. The rearrangement uses TRBV19 and TRBJ2-7; 14 bases are a match to TRBD2. In germline, CDR1 is LNHDA, CDR2 SQIVND (reference sequence). The CDR3 is 15 residues long. The J segment lost 9 bases and the V segment lost 6 bases, leaving 10 bases of the junction unmatched.

The CDR3 region has the DNA TGCGCCAGCAGCCATGGGACGTTTGACAATCAGCCCCAGCATTTT. As protein: CASSHGTFDNQPQHF. The chain recombines TRBV4-1 with TRBJ1-5, with D possibly being TRBD1 (5 bases). Germline V gene sequence: CDR1 MGHRA, CDR2 YSYEKL. The V gene lost 3 bases and the J gene lost 3 bases, with 12 bases spanning the gap. There are 15 residues in the CDR3.

This clone has just one count. The chain uses TRBV6-5 and TRBJ2-5, with D possibly being TRBD2 (5 bases). The CDR3 extends over 14 amino acids. In germline, CDR1 is MNHEY, CDR2 SVGAGI. Trimming cost V 2 bases and J 2 bases, with 9 bases left between them. The CDR3 here is CASSYGLAQETQYF. As DNA, the CDR3 is TGTGCCAGCAGTTACGGACTGGCACAAGAGACCCAGTACTTC.

This chain joins TRBV7-2 and TRBJ2-4, with D possibly being TRBD2 (6 bases). This CDR3 has 16 amino acids. CDR1 is SGHTA, CDR2 FQGNSA, per germline. Between the trimmed V and J ends, which lost 4 bases and 5 bases, there was a span of 18 bases. The CDR3 region has the DNA TGTGCCAGCAGCTCCCCTTTTGGTAGCGGACAAAACATTCAGTACTTC. Encoded protein: CASSSPFGSGQNIQYF.

V is TRBV28 and J is TRBJ2-6; 7 nucleotides align to TRBD2. Germline V gene sequence: CDR1 MDHEN, CDR2 SYDVKM. The ends lost 6 bases at V and 0 bases at J; junction bases unmatched: 17. The CDR3 is 20 residues long. The DNA for the CDR3 is TGTGCCAGCAGCCTACGAAAGGCCGGGACTACCCTCTCTGGGGCCAACGTCCTGACTTTC. Its protein product is CASSLRKAGTTLSGANVLTF.

The chain joins TRBV10-1 to TRBJ2-5, with 7 bases matching TRBD1. Trimming removed 5 bases from V and 2 bases from J; junction bases left unmatched: 2. The CDR3 covers 13 residues. CDR1 is WNHNN, CDR2 SYGVQD, per germline (reference sequence). The CDR3 nucleotides read TGCGCCAGCAGTCGGGACAGACAAGAGACCCAGTACTTC. It translates to CASSRDRQETQYF.

V is TRBV28 and J is TRBJ1-2; D uncertain. The CDR3 extends over 12 amino acids. V was shortened by 6 bases and J by 6 bases, with 11 bases between the two germline ends. Per the germline V gene, CDR1 is MDHEN and CDR2 is SYDVKM. The CDR3 DNA sequence: TGTGCCAGCAGAGCTCCTCAGCATGGCTACACCTTC. Residues: CASRAPQHGYTF.

The chain is built from TRBV29-1 and TRBJ1-2; 7 nucleotides align to TRBD1. With 4 bases clipped from V and 6 bases from J, the junction kept 11 bases outside the gene matches. This CDR3 has 14 residues. Per the germline V gene, CDR1 is SQVTM and CDR2 is ANQGSEA. The CDR3 nucleotides are TGCAGCGTTGCTCGGACAGGAGGTCAGGATGGCTACACCTTC. As protein: CSVARTGGQDGYTF. Full variable domain (rest looked up from reference TRBV29-1 and TRBJ1-2): SAVISQKPSRDICQRGTSLTIQCQVDSQVTMMFWYRQQPGQSLTLIATANQGSEATYESGFVIDKFPISRPNLTFSTLTVSNMSPEDSSIYLCSVARTGGQDGYTFGSGTRLTVV.

The V and J genes are TRBV11-2 and TRBJ1-2; 7 bases match TRBD1. The CDR3 runs 14 residues. CDR1 and CDR2 (germline): SGHAT, FQNNGV. J gave up 0 bases and V 5 bases, and 3 bases lay outside the gene matches. DNA of the CDR3: TGTGCCAGCAGCCCGGGACAGACTAACTATGGCTACACCTTC. This gives the protein CASSPGQTNYGYTF.

The chain recombines TRBV6-5 with TRBJ2-7; maybe TRBD2 (5 bases). V was trimmed by 6 bases and J by 3 bases, leaving 9 bases between them. The CDR3 is 12 amino acids. The germline V gene has CDR1 MNHEY and CDR2 SVGAGI. The CDR3, as DNA: TGTGCCAGCAGGGATCGGGACTACGAGCAGTACTTC. This sequence encodes CASRDRDYEQYF.

V is TRBV25-1 and J is TRBJ2-7; D unclear. The CDR3 has 15 amino acids. CDR1 and CDR2 (germline): MGHDK, SYGVNS. Deletions cut 3 bases from V and 1 base from J, with 13 bases between. The CDR3 here is CASSDVDWESYEQYF. The DNA for the CDR3 is TGTGCCAGCAGTGACGTTGATTGGGAATCCTACGAGCAGTACTTC.